These 20 T cell receptor beta chains originate from one sample sequenced in a study of CD8+ T cells in alopecia areata. cDNA prepared by RNA extraction and subsequent reverse transcription served as the template for sequencing. Sequencing was performed with immunoSEQ multiplex PCR; in TCRdb, only in-frame clones are kept and a portion is missing. The top ten clones hold approximately 12% of a sample with some 110,000 clones, roughly 50% of them seen once. The treatment was: oral pan-JAK inhibitor, 5-10 mg twice daily. The sample was CD8+ T cells sorted from blood, taken at week 24, from a patient treated with tofacitinib. Receptors were obtained from a human donor with alopecia areata.

The genes are TRBV9 and TRBJ2-3; 9 bases line up with TRBD1. J was trimmed by 3 bases and V by 5 bases; bases with no gene match: 13. The CDR3 covers 17 residues. Germline lookup yields CDR1 SGDLS and CDR2 YYNGEE. CDR3: CASSDKNRDRETDTQYF. For the CDR3, the DNA is TGTGCCAGCAGTGATAAGAACCGGGACAGGGAAACAGATACGCAGTATTTT.

About this clone: Other DNA variants within this sample encode the same CDR3. This chain links TRBV7-9 with TRBJ1-1; D remains ambiguous. Looked up from germline, CDR1 is SEHNR and CDR2 is FQNEAQ (reference sequence). There are 15 residues in the CDR3. V was cut by 1 base and J by 0 bases, with 9 bases left in between. The CDR3 bases are TGTGCCAGCAGCTTAGGGGAAGGCCTGAACACTGAAGCTTTCTTT. Translating gives CASSLGEGLNTEAFF.

A few counts support this clone. This chain links TRBV27 with TRBJ1-1; no firm D call. Germline V gene sequence: CDR1 MNHEY, CDR2 SMNVEV (reference sequence). The V gene lost 4 bases and the J gene lost 5 bases, with 8 bases spanning the gap. The CDR3 has 12 amino acids. The CDR3 spells CASSSGGTEAFF. The CDR3 DNA is TGTGCCAGCAGTTCGGGTGGTACTGAAGCTTTCTTT.

Concerning this clone: Germline and junction disagree at one end, which may indicate a read error. Other DNA sequences in the same sample also yield this CDR3. The rearrangement uses TRBV29-1 and TRBJ2-1; 12 bases are a match to TRBD2. Looked up from germline, CDR1 is SQVTM and CDR2 is ANQGSEA. The CDR3 sequence is 15 residues long. The CDR3 nucleotides read TGCAGCGTTGGACTAGCGGGGGCCGGGGACGATGAACAGTTCTTC. Translated, it gives CSVGLAGAGDDEQFF.

The chain combines TRBV29-1 with TRBJ2-1; possibly TRBD1 for D (6 bases). Germline CDR1 is SQVTM and CDR2 is ANQGSEA. The CDR3 spans 12 residues. V lost 5 bases, J lost 10 bases, and 15 bases lay in between. DNA of the CDR3: TGCAGCGTTCCCGGCCAGGGGACCGAGCAGTTCTTC. Amino acid sequence: CSVPGQGTEQFF.

In its sample, this clone was seen a few times. At the DNA level, this CDR3 is encoded by other sequences in the same sample as well. The chain couples TRBV25-1 to TRBJ2-5; no reliable D call. The germline V and J ends were trimmed by 5 bases and 5 bases, with 6 bases remaining between them. The CDR3 length is 11 residues. The germline V gene has CDR1 MGHDK and CDR2 SYGVNS. The CDR3 region has the DNA TGTGCCAGCAGTCTGGGGGAGACCCAGTACTTC. Amino acid sequence: CASSLGETQYF.

This chain links TRBV5-4 with TRBJ1-1, with a possible D match to TRBD1 (5 bases). There are 15 residues in the CDR3. Trimming cost V 2 bases and J 9 bases, with 20 bases left between them. Looked up from germline, CDR1 is SGHNT and CDR2 is YYREEE (reference sequence). The CDR3 is CASSFYGAPLSKAFF. The CDR3 bases are TGTGCCAGCAGCTTTTATGGGGCCCCCCTAAGCAAAGCTTTCTTT.

This clone was counted a few times. The chain couples TRBV29-1 to TRBJ2-1; D is perhaps TRBD2 (5 bases). The V gene lost 5 bases and the J gene lost 7 bases, with 12 bases spanning the gap. The CDR3 is made up of 12 amino acids. The germline CDR1 and CDR2 sequences are SQVTM and ANQGSEA. The CDR3 loop reads CSVLGWRNEQFF. In DNA form, the CDR3 reads TGCAGCGTTCTGGGCTGGAGGAATGAGCAGTTCTTC.

This chain connects TRBV2 to TRBJ1-5, with D perhaps matching TRBD1 (5 bases). With 1 base removed from V and 0 bases from J, the gap between germline ends came to 10 bases. Germline loops: CDR1 SNHLY, CDR2 FYNNEI. This CDR3 spans 16 amino acids. The CDR3 loop is CASSEVRDSSNQPQHF. In DNA, the CDR3 is TGTGCCAGCAGTGAAGTGCGGGACTCTAGCAATCAGCCCCAGCATTTT.

The V and J genes are TRBV14 and TRBJ2-6; D uncertain. CDR1 is SGHDN, CDR2 FVKESK, per germline. V was clipped by 2 bases and J by 3 bases, with 5 bases between them. The CDR3 covers 14 residues. CDR3 sequence (DNA): TGTGCCAGCAGCCAAACTCTTGGGGCCAACGTCCTGACTTTC. Amino acids: CASSQTLGANVLTF.

Concerning this clone: Other nucleotide sequences in the sample specify the same CDR3. The chain links TRBV4-1 to TRBJ1-1; D not certain. Trimming removed 1 base at V and 1 base at J, with 7 bases between. The CDR3 extends over 14 amino acids. Germline assignment: CDR1 MGHRA and CDR2 YSYEKL. CDR3 sequence (DNA): TGCGCCAGCAGCCAAGTAGGACCGAACACTGAAGCTTTCTTT. It codes for CASSQVGPNTEAFF.

The rearrangement uses TRBV7-9 and TRBJ2-1, with 11 bases aligning to TRBD2. CDR1 SEHNR and CDR2 FQNEAQ come from the germline V gene (reference sequence). Trimming at V came to 4 bases and at J to 0 bases, leaving 11 bases not matched to a gene. The CDR3 contains 19 residues. CDR3 residues: CASSSNGLAGLSSYNEQFF. The DNA for the CDR3 is TGTGCCAGCAGCTCTAACGGACTAGCGGGCCTGAGCTCCTACAATGAGCAGTTCTTC.

In its sample, this clone was seen a few times. The chain has TRBV2 and TRBJ2-1, with TRBD2 matching 7 bases. Trimming removed 0 bases from V and 10 bases from J; junction bases left unmatched: 6. Germline V gene lookup returns CDR1 SNHLY and CDR2 FYNNEI. The CDR3 consists of 14 residues. The CDR3 loop is CASSEAGGDPEQFF. The CDR3 nucleotides read TGTGCCAGCAGTGAAGCGGGGGGGGACCCGGAGCAGTTCTTC.

V usage is TRBV4-1 and J usage is TRBJ1-3, with 8 bases aligning to TRBD1. The ends lost 3 bases at V and 3 bases at J; junction bases unmatched: 7. This CDR3 region has 16 residues. Germline V gene data show CDR1 as MGHRA and CDR2 as YSYEKL. The CDR3 nucleotides are TGCGCCAGCAGCCAGAGGCAGGGGGCTTTTGGAAACACCATATATTTT. Protein: CASSQRQGAFGNTIYF.

This clone came up a few times. The chain joins TRBV7-8 to TRBJ1-5; D call uncertain. Germline loops: CDR1 SGHVS, CDR2 FQNEAQ. V dropped 1 base and J dropped 0 bases, with 7 bases sitting between them. The CDR3 totals 15 residues. Here the CDR3 DNA reads TGTGCCAGCAGCTTAGAACCCAGTAGCAATCAGCCCCAGCATTTT. It encodes CASSLEPSSNQPQHF.

In its sample, this clone ranks as medium-sized. This chain connects TRBV14 to TRBJ1-2; D gene uncertain. V lost 1 base, J lost 4 bases, and 13 bases lay in between. The germline CDR1 and CDR2 sequences are SGHDN and FVKESK. The CDR3 has 15 residues. The CDR3: CASSQVANPGYGYTF. In DNA form, the CDR3 reads TGTGCCAGCAGCCAAGTTGCCAACCCGGGCTATGGCTACACCTTC. The entire variable domain, with the rest obtained from reference TRBV14 and TRBJ1-2, is as follows: EAGVTQFPSHSVIEKGQTVTLRCDPISGHDNLYWYRRVMGKEIKFLLHFVKESKQDESGMPNNRFLAERTGGTYSTLKVQPAELEDSGVYFCASSQVANPGYGYTFGSGTRLTVV.

This chain links TRBV13 with TRBJ1-2, with a tentative D call TRBD1 (6 bases). This CDR3 has 13 amino acids. Germline assignment: CDR1 PRHDT and CDR2 FYEKMQ (reference sequence). Trimming cost V 5 bases and J 4 bases, with 11 bases left between them. This chain's CDR3 is CASSLDRAYGYTF. For the CDR3, the DNA is TGTGCCAGCAGCCTGGACAGAGCCTATGGCTACACCTTC.

This rearrangement joins TRBV30 to TRBJ2-5; 12 nucleotides agree with TRBD2. After removal of 4 bases from V and 5 bases from J, the junction contained 8 bases not matched to a gene. The CDR3 has 15 amino acids. CDR1 is GTSNPN and CDR2 is SVGIG in the germline V gene (reference sequence). The CDR3 bases are TGTGCCTGGAACCTAGCGGGGGGGCCGGAGGAGACCCAGTACTTC. Translation: CAWNLAGGPEETQYF.

This clone has a handful of counts. The chain carries TRBV2 and TRBJ1-5; D not certain. CDR1 is SNHLY and CDR2 is FYNNEI in the germline V gene. V lost 0 bases and J 0 bases, leaving 15 bases between the germline ends. The CDR3 is 18 residues long. CDR3 coding DNA: TGTGCCAGCAGTGAAGCGCTCCCCGGGGATGTTAGCAATCAGCCCCAGCATTTT. Translating gives CASSEALPGDVSNQPQHF.

This chain links TRBV2 with TRBJ2-1; D perhaps matches TRBD1 (5 bases). Germline V gene lookup returns CDR1 SNHLY and CDR2 FYNNEI. Deletions cut 11 bases from V and 3 bases from J, with 14 bases between. The CDR3 totals 13 residues. The CDR3 nucleotides are TGTGCCCGCCGGGCAGGGAACTACAATGAGCAGTTCTTC. It codes for CARRAGNYNEQFF. Complete variable domain (other parts from reference TRBV2 and TRBJ2-1): EPEVTQTPSHQVTQMGQEVILRCVPISNHLYFYWYRQILGQKVEFLVSFYNNEISEKSEIFDDQFSVERPDGSNFTLKIRSTKLEDSAMYFCARRAGNYNEQFFGPGTRLTVL.